The 12 T cell receptor beta chains below come from one sample, sequenced in a study of control samples from healthy donors and cancer patients. The data were produced by immunoSEQ multiplex PCR, yet TCRdb's version contains in-frame clones alone and is incomplete. The sample consists of around 250,000 clones, more than 65% of them appearing once. The sample consisted of PBMCs. The receptors derive from a woman aged 60-75 years with lung cancer.

Here the CDR3 reads CASSLAGGHEQYF. The CDR3 region has the DNA TGTGCCAGCAGCTTAGCGGGGGGACACGAGCAGTACTTC. The V call is TRBV7-6, the J call TRBJ2-7, with TRBD2 as a possible D gene (6 bases). The germline V and J ends were trimmed by 0 bases and 5 bases, with 8 bases remaining between them. The CDR3 covers 13 residues. Germline CDR1 reads SGHVS; CDR2 reads FNYEAQ.

V gene TRBV9 combines with J gene TRBJ2-1, with D perhaps TRBD2 (5 bases). The CDR3 loop spans 16 amino acids. Trimming left V 0 bases short and J 0 bases short, with 10 bases between. Per the germline V gene, CDR1 is SGDLS and CDR2 is YYNGEE. The CDR3 DNA follows: TGTGCCAGCAGCGTAGATGGCACTAGCTCCTACAATGAGCAGTTCTTC. It yields the protein CASSVDGTSSYNEQFF. The whole variable domain, filled in from reference TRBV9 and TRBJ2-1, reads DSGVTQTPKHLITATGQRVTLRCSPRSGDLSVYWYQQSLDQGLQFLIQYYNGEERAKGNILERFSAQQFPDLHSELNLSSLELGDSALYFCASSVDGTSSYNEQFFGPGTRLTVL.

This chain connects TRBV9 to TRBJ1-5; D is ambiguous. Germline lookup yields CDR1 SGDLS and CDR2 YYNGEE. The CDR3 has 14 residues. Trimming pared 2 bases from V and 4 bases from J, leaving 10 bases between. The CDR3 bases are TGTGCCAGCAGCGTTGGGTACGTTAATCAGCCCCAGCATTTT. This translates into CASSVGYVNQPQHF.

The chain employs TRBV27 and TRBJ2-2, with D perhaps matching TRBD1 or TRBD2 (6 bases each). With 5 bases removed from V and 2 bases from J, the gap between germline ends came to 12 bases. CDR3 size: 15 residues. Germline CDR1 reads MNHEY; CDR2 reads SMNVEV (reference sequence). CDR3 residues: CASSVGGLNTGELFF. CDR3 nucleotide sequence: TGTGCCAGCAGTGTGGGGGGCTTAAACACCGGGGAGCTGTTTTTT.

This clone was counted once. CDR3 DNA sequence: TGTGGGACGCTAGGGCACCTAGGGAACACCGGGGAGCTGTTTTTT. Translation: CGTLGHLGNTGELFF. The chain carries TRBV6-5 and TRBJ2-2; D remains ambiguous. The germline V gene encodes CDR1 MNHEY and CDR2 SVGAGI. This CDR3 has 15 amino acids.

The genes are TRBV9 and TRBJ2-3, with TRBD1 matching 9 bases. Germline V lookup: CDR1 SGDLS, CDR2 YYNGEE. The CDR3 length is 16 residues. V was pared by 0 bases and J by 2 bases, with 4 bases of the junction left unmatched. The CDR3, as DNA: TGTGCCAGCAGCGTAGACAGGGGGCGCATCACAGATACGCAGTATTTT. It encodes CASSVDRGRITDTQYF.

V usage is TRBV5-1 and J usage is TRBJ2-5; D not resolved. CDR1 SGHRS and CDR2 YFSETQ come from the germline V gene. Deletions cut 4 bases from V and 4 bases from J, with 14 bases between. This CDR3 region has 14 residues. CDR3 residues: CASSNGLMGETQYF. Here the CDR3 DNA reads TGCGCCAGCAGCAACGGGTTGATGGGAGAGACCCAGTACTTC. The full variable domain, rest sourced from reference TRBV5-1 and TRBJ2-5, is KAGVTQTPRYLIKTRGQQVTLSCSPISGHRSVSWYQQTPGQGLQFLFEYFSETQRNKGNFPGRFSGRQFSNSRSEMNVSTLELGDSALYLCASSNGLMGETQYFGPGTRLLVL.

The chain carries TRBV15 and TRBJ1-5; D is possibly TRBD1 (6 bases). Germline lookup yields CDR1 LNHNV and CDR2 YYDKDF (reference sequence). The CDR3 is 13 residues long. Trimming left V 0 bases short and J 8 bases short, with 8 bases between. DNA of the CDR3: TGTGCCACCAGCAGAGAGGGGGCTAAGCCCCAGCATTTT. It encodes CATSREGAKPQHF. Together with reference TRBV15 and TRBJ1-5, the CDR3 gives the full variable domain: DAMVIQNPRYQVTQFGKPVTLSCSQTLNHNVMYWYQQKSSQAPKLLFHYYDKDFNNEADTPDNFQSRRPNTSFCFLDIRSPGLGDTAMYLCATSREGAKPQHFGDGTRLSIL.

J is TRBJ2-7 and V is TRBV3-1 (or the pseudogene TRBV3-2), with TRBD1 identical over 7 bases. This CDR3 region has 14 residues. V gave up 1 base and J gave up 3 bases; unmatched junction bases: 3. Per germline, CDR1 LGHDT and CDR2 YNNKEL (reference sequence). The DNA for the CDR3 is TGTGCCAGCAGCCAAGGCTACAGGGGCTACGAGCAGTACTTC. Its protein product is CASSQGYRGYEQYF.

This sequence joins TRBV5-1 and TRBJ2-5, with 9 bases identical to TRBD2. Per the germline V gene, CDR1 is SGHRS and CDR2 is YFSETQ. The CDR3 contains 14 residues. The V and J ends lost 3 bases and 4 bases, in that order; junction bases with no gene match: 4. CDR3 in DNA: TGCGCCAGCAGCTCCCTAGCGGGGTCAGAGACCCAGTACTTC. It is translated as CASSSLAGSETQYF. The complete variable domain, with remaining parts taken from reference TRBV5-1 and TRBJ2-5, reads KAGVTQTPRYLIKTRGQQVTLSCSPISGHRSVSWYQQTPGQGLQFLFEYFSETQRNKGNFPGRFSGRQFSNSRSEMNVSTLELGDSALYLCASSSLAGSETQYFGPGTRLLVL.

J is TRBJ2-1 and V is TRBV19; 8 bases map to TRBD1. Germline V gives CDR1 LNHDA, CDR2 SQIVND (reference sequence). The CDR3 is made up of 17 amino acids. The V gene end was trimmed by 3 bases and the J gene end by 2 bases; junction bases not matched to a gene: 9. Here the CDR3 reads CASSIAQGRGPYNEQFF. CDR3 DNA: TGTGCCAGTAGTATCGCGCAGGGCAGGGGGCCCTACAATGAGCAGTTCTTC.

This chain joins TRBV27 and TRBJ2-3; D uncertain. Trimming removed 3 bases at V and 0 bases at J, with 13 bases between. The germline V gene has CDR1 MNHEY and CDR2 SMNVEV (reference sequence). The CDR3 length is 16 residues. The CDR3 DNA reads TGTGCCAGCAGTTTTTCGGGTATACCTAGCACAGATACGCAGTATTTT. It encodes CASSFSGIPSTDTQYF.